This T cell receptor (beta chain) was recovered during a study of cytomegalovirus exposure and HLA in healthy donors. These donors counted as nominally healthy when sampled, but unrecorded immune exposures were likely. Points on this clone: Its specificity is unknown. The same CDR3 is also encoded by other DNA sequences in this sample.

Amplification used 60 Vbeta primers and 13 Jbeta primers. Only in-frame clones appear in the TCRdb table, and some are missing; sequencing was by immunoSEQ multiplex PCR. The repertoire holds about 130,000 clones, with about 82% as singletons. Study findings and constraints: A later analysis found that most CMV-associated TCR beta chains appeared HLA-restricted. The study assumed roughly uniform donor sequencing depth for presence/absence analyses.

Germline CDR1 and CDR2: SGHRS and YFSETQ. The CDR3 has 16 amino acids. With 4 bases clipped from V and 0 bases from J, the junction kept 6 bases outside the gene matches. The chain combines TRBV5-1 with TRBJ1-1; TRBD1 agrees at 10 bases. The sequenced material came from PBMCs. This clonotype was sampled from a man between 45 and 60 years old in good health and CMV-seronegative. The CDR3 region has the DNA TGCGCCAGCAGCACGGGGGACAGGGGATTGAACACTGAAGCTTTCTTT. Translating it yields CASSTGDRGLNTEAFF.